This TCR beta chain was observed in a study of blood T cell repertoires in COVID-19. The germline CDR1 and CDR2 sequences are SGHTA and FQGTGA. The CDR3 loop spans 12 amino acids. Between the trimmed V and J ends, which lost 2 bases and 4 bases, there was a span of 5 bases. Only in-frame clones appear in the TCRdb table, and some are missing; sequencing was by immunoSEQ multiplex PCR. The data contain some 260,000 clones, 88% of them singletons. The sample comprised peripheral blood. The TCR comes from a woman aged 40 to 50 who had recovered from COVID-19. The chain carries TRBV7-3 and TRBJ2-5; D not resolved. The CDR3 DNA sequence: TGTGCCAGCAGCTTAGTCGGAGAGACCCAGTACTTC. Amino acids: CASSLVGETQYF.